This TCR beta chain was captured by sequencing in a study of patients and donors after allogeneic stem cell transplantation. At least ten counts were recorded for this clonotype. One end of the junction does not line up with germline, which may come from a read error. TCRdb reprocessed the RT-PCR reads with MiXCR, giving one entry per CDR3 protein. The data contain roughly 880,000 distinct CDR3 sequences, roughly 17% of them singletons. The CDR3 contains 13 residues. Germline CDR1 SGHRS, CDR2 YFSETQ. Sequencing input: blood, either unsorted or a sorted T cell fraction (not recorded which). The receptor comes from a human donor who was either an allogeneic HSCT recipient or a stem cell or donor lymphocyte infusion donor (not recorded which). It is not recorded whose cells these are; they may come from a transplant donor. This rearrangement joins TRBV5-1 to TRBJ1-6; D uncertain. The CDR3 loop is CASSLVGDSPLHF. The CDR3 DNA sequence: TGTGCCAGCAGTTTAGTAGGTGATTCACCCCTCCACTTT. Full variable domain (remainder filled in from reference TRBV5-1 and TRBJ1-6): KAGVTQTPRYLIKTRGQQVTLSCSPISGHRSVSWYQQTPGQGLQFLFEYFSETQRNKGNFPGRFSGRQFSNSRSEMNVSTLELGDSALYLCASSLVGDSPLHFGNGTRLTVT.